This T cell receptor beta chain emerged from a study of response to subunit inactivated influenza vaccine. CDR3 size: 15 residues. The V and J ends lost 6 bases and 6 bases respectively, with 21 bases between them. Overall study results and limits: Seasonal influenza vaccination, on each occasion, was suggested by the authors to recruit few new T cells.

This clonotype was picked up many times. As yet, its antigen is unknown. TCRdb reprocessed the RT-PCR reads with MiXCR, giving one entry per CDR3 protein. The data contain roughly 780,000 distinct CDR3 sequences, 15% to 20% of them singletons. The sample in question was PBMCs from blood, obtained less than 6 days after vaccination. The V gene is TRBV12-3 or TRBV12-4, the J gene TRBJ2-7, with D possibly being TRBD2 (6 bases). This TCR was sampled from a man in his fifties or sixties who received an inactivated influenza vaccine. The CDR3 DNA follows: TGTGCCAGCAGCCCCGGGACTGGGAGCCTTATCGAGCAGTACTTC. It codes for CASSPGTGSLIEQYF.